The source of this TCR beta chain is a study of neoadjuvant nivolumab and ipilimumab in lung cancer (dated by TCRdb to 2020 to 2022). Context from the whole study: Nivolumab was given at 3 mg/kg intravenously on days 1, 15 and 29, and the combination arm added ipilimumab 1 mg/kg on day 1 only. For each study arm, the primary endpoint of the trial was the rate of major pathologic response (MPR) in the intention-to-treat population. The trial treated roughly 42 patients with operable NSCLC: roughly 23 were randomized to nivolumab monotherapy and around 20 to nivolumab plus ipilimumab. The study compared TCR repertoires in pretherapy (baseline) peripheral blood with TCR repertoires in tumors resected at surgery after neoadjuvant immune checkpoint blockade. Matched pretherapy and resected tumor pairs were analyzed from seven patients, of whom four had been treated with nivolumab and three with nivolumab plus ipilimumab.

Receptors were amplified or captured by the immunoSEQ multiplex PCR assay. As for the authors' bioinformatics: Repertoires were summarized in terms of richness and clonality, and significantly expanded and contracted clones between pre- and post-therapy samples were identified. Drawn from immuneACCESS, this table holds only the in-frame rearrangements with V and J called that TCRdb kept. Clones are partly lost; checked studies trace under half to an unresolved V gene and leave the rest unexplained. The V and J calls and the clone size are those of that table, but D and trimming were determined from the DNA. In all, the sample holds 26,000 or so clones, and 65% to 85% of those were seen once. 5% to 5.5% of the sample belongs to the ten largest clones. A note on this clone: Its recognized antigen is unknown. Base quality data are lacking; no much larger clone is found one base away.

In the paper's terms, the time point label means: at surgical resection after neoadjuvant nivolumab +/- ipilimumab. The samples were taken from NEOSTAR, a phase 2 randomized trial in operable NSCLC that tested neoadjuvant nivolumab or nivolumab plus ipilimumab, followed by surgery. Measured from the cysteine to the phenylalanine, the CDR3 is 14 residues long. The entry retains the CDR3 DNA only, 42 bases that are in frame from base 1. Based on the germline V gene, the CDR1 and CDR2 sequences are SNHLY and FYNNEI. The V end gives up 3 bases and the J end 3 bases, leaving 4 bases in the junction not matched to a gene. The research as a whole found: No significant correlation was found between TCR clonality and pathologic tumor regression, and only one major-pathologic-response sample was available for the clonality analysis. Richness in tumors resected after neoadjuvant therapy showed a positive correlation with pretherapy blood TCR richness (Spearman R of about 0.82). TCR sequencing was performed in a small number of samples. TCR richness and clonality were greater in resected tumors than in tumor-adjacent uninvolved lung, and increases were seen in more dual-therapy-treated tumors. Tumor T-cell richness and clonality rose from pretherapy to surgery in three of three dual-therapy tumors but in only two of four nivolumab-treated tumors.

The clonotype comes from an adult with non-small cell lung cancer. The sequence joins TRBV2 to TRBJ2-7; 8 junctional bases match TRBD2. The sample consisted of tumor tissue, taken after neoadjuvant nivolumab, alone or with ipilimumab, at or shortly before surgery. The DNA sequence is TGTGCCAGCAGTGACGGCGGGAGGAGCTACGAGCAGTACTTC. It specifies CASSDGGRSYEQYF.